These T cell receptor beta chains were read from a single sample in a study of shared clonotypes between healthy human individuals. TCRdb's copy holds only in-frame clones and misses some; the assay was immunoSEQ multiplex PCR. The sample gives around 560,000 clones, around 95% of which show up once; around 0.11% is in the top ten. Source material: naive CD8+ T cells sorted from blood. Receptor source: a woman aged 25 to 39 in good health. The conserved cysteine and the conserved F or W are not part of the CDR3 here.

j_call v_call cdr3_aa
TRBJ2-1 TRBV21-1 ASSRLTSGSAYNEQF
TRBJ2-7 TRBV5-1 ASSPDRYSYEQY
TRBJ1-2 TRBV6-5 ASRPTGQLQYGYT
TRBJ1-4 TRBV11-2 ASSPRVEATNEKLF
TRBJ1-4 TRBV4-1 ASSQEGATNEKLF
TRBJ1-1 TRBV15 ATSQGFEDTEAF
TRBJ2-5 TRBV30 AWGHLLEYQETQY
TRBJ1-3 TRBV7-2 ASSLGLVQINTIY
NA TRBV29-1 SGILAGDDYEQY
TRBJ2-3 TRBV5-6 ASSLTSDYTDTQY
TRBJ2-7 TRBV5-5 ASSLGDRDNEQY
TRBJ2-2 TRBV9 ASSVGRSVQAGGELF
TRBJ2-5 TRBV5-8 ASSPTSGRGETQY